These 16 T cell receptor beta chains came from one sample sequenced in a study of shared clonotypes between healthy human individuals. Profiling relied on immunoSEQ multiplex PCR, and the TCRdb table lists in-frame clones only, not all of them. The sample consists of 400,000 to 600,000 clones, over 75% of them appearing once. The sample comprised PBMCs. Receptors were obtained from a woman between 40 and 50 years old in good health. Some clones in this sample may be carry-over from other donors' samples.

V is TRBV9 and J is TRBJ2-5; 8 positions agree with TRBD2. This CDR3 has 14 residues. The trim removed 4 bases at V and 5 bases at J, leaving 7 bases unmatched. The germline V gene encodes CDR1 SGDLS and CDR2 YYNGEE. The CDR3 DNA reads as TGTGCCAGCAGCCCCCGGACTAGCCCCGAGACCCAGTACTTC. Protein product: CASSPRTSPETQYF.

As concerns this clone: This same CDR3 is encoded by further DNA sequences in the sample. The chain has TRBV5-1 and TRBJ1-1; weak D call: TRBD1 (5 bases). Germline V gene data show CDR1 as SGHRS and CDR2 as YFSETQ. This CDR3 is built from 13 residues. The V and J ends lost 0 bases and 6 bases respectively, with 9 bases between them. The CDR3 sequence: CASSLELGAEAFF. CDR3 nucleotide sequence: TGCGCCAGCAGCTTGGAATTGGGGGCTGAAGCTTTCTTT.

The chain recombines TRBV7-2 with TRBJ2-7, with 9 bases identical to TRBD2. The CDR3 is 15 amino acids. From germline, CDR1 is SGHTA and CDR2 FQGNSA. V trimming: 1 base; J trimming: 1 base; junction bases outside the gene matches: 2. The CDR3 loop is CASSLVAGGSYEQYF. CDR3 in DNA: TGTGCCAGCAGCTTAGTGGCGGGAGGGTCCTACGAGCAGTACTTC.

This sequence joins TRBV19 and TRBJ2-5; 7 positions agree with TRBD1. The CDR3 covers 15 residues. V trimming: 3 bases; J trimming: 4 bases; junction bases outside the gene matches: 8. The germline gives CDR1 LNHDA, CDR2 SQIVND (reference sequence). Here the CDR3 reads CASSMRQGVRETQYF. As DNA, the CDR3 is TGTGCCAGTAGTATGAGGCAGGGGGTGAGAGAGACCCAGTACTTC.

This clone is a singleton in its sample. Within the sample, other DNA sequences also encode this same CDR3. The chain uses TRBV28 and TRBJ1-2; D possibly corresponds to TRBD1 (6 bases). Trimming cost V 9 bases and J 5 bases, with 10 bases left between them. Germline V gives CDR1 MDHEN, CDR2 SYDVKM. The CDR3 consists of 11 residues. CDR3 DNA sequence: TGTGCCAGTGGGGGCGTGTATGGCTACACCTTC. Translated, it gives CASGGVYGYTF.

This rearrangement joins TRBV29-1 to TRBJ2-1; D is unresolved. Germline V gene lookup returns CDR1 SQVTM and CDR2 ANQGSEA. This CDR3 region has 11 residues. The CDR3 sequence: CIGLGYNEQFF. The CDR3 DNA sequence: TGCATCGGGCTGGGGTACAATGAGCAGTTCTTC.

CDR3 sequence (DNA): TGTGCCAGCAGTTCCCCCCCGACAGGGAACTATGGCTACACCTTC. It yields the protein CASSSPPTGNYGYTF. This rearrangement joins TRBV28 to TRBJ1-2, with 7 bases lining up with TRBD1. V was clipped by 4 bases and J by 2 bases; unmatched bases: 7. CDR1 is MDHEN and CDR2 is SYDVKM in the germline V gene. The CDR3 totals 15 residues.

This clone was seen repeatedly, ten times or more. CDR3 residues: CASSQRAGGFDEKLFF. Here the CDR3 DNA reads TGCGCCAGCAGCCAGCGGGCAGGGGGATTCGATGAAAAACTGTTTTTT. V and J are TRBV4-3 and TRBJ1-4; 7 bases agree with TRBD1. CDR3 length: 16 amino acids. Germline V gene data show CDR1 as LGHNA and CDR2 as YSLEER. V trimming: 3 bases; J trimming: 6 bases; junction bases outside the gene matches: 10.

The chain is built from TRBV21-1 and TRBJ2-3. TRBV21-1 corresponds to a pseudogene. This CDR3 contains 13 residues. The DNA for the CDR3 is TGTGCCAGCAGCAAATTGGACACAGATACGCAGTATTTT. It encodes CASSKLDTDTQYF.

This sequence joins TRBV28 and TRBJ2-4; D is possibly TRBD1 (6 bases). Germline V lookup: CDR1 MDHEN, CDR2 SYDVKM. The CDR3 is 16 residues long. V was cut by 1 base and J by 1 base, with 11 bases left in between. Here the CDR3 DNA reads TGTGCCAGCAGTTTATCACAGGGAAACGCCAAAAACATTCAGTACTTC. This encodes CASSLSQGNAKNIQYF. Based on the CDR3 plus reference TRBV28 and TRBJ2-4, the full variable domain is DVKVTQSSRYLVKRTGEKVFLECVQDMDHENMFWYRQDPGLGLRLIYFSYDVKMKEKGDIPEGYSVSREKKERFSLILESASTNQTSMYLCASSLSQGNAKNIQYFGAGTRLSVL.

V usage is TRBV28 and J usage is TRBJ1-1; D gene uncertain. Germline V gives CDR1 MDHEN, CDR2 SYDVKM. Trimming took off 6 bases at V and 1 base at J, with 12 bases between the two ends. The CDR3 runs 14 residues. The CDR3 nucleotides read TGTGCCAGCAGGGGGTGGATAGAGAACACTGAAGCTTTCTTT. Its protein product is CASRGWIENTEAFF.

J is TRBJ2-6 and V is TRBV19; the D is unclear. Trimming took 2 bases from V and 0 from J, leaving 11 bases between them. Germline V lookup: CDR1 LNHDA, CDR2 SQIVND (reference sequence). The CDR3 spans 17 residues. The CDR3 loop is CASSIRAMGSGANVLTF. CDR3 bases: TGTGCCAGTAGTATAAGGGCTATGGGCTCTGGGGCCAACGTCCTGACTTTC.

This sequence joins TRBV2 and TRBJ2-1, with D unclear. From germline, CDR1 is SNHLY and CDR2 FYNNEI. The CDR3 runs 13 residues. Trimming shortened V by 9 bases and J by 7 bases, and 16 bases separated the two germline ends. DNA for the CDR3: TGTGCCAGTGCAGTGATCCAAGGGAATGAGCAGTTCTTC. Protein sequence: CASAVIQGNEQFF.

V and J are TRBV5-4 and TRBJ2-7, with D possibly being TRBD1 (5 bases). The CDR3 extends over 15 amino acids. The germline CDR1 and CDR2 sequences are SGHNT and YYREEE (reference sequence). V was clipped by 4 bases and J by 0 bases, with 14 bases between them. CDR3 sequence reads: CASSIGPTGSYEQYF. The CDR3 region has the DNA TGTGCCAGCAGCATCGGACCCACAGGCTCCTACGAGCAGTACTTC.

The chain recombines TRBV30 with TRBJ2-1; 8 bases line up with TRBD2. Germline V gene data show CDR1 as GTSNPN and CDR2 as SVGIG (reference sequence). The CDR3 spans 16 residues. The V and J ends lost 4 bases and 5 bases, in that order; junction bases with no gene match: 13. This CDR3 reads CAWTTIAGTSDNEQFF. The CDR3 DNA reads as TGTGCCTGGACTACAATCGCCGGGACTAGTGACAATGAGCAGTTCTTC.

The chain couples TRBV5-4 to TRBJ2-6, with 7 positions matching TRBD1. V lost 4 bases to trimming and J lost 4 bases; unmatched junction nucleotides: 11. The CDR3 runs to 17 residues. Germline V gives CDR1 SGHNT, CDR2 YYREEE (reference sequence). The CDR3 is CASSPPGQVGGANVLTF. In DNA form, the CDR3 reads TGTGCCAGCAGCCCCCCCGGACAGGTTGGAGGGGCCAACGTCCTGACTTTC. The whole variable domain, filled in from reference TRBV5-4 and TRBJ2-6, reads ETGVTQSPTHLIKTRGQQVTLRCSSQSGHNTVSWYQQALGQGPQFIFQYYREEENGRGNFPPRFSGLQFPNYSSELNVNALELDDSALYLCASSPPGQVGGANVLTFGAGSRLTVL.